This T cell receptor beta chain was observed in a study of regulatory T cells in long-lasting Graves disease. General study findings and limits: Among samples with persistent disease, TRBV28, TRBJ1-2 and TRBJ2-5 were favored.

The time point: newly diagnosed GD, antithyroid drugs for less than 3 months. RNA from PBMCs was the source of the TCR library. Library construction for TCR beta used iRepertoire HTBI primers and Arm-PCR of CDR3 regions. MiXCR, applied by TCRdb to the multiplex PCR reads, yields one record per CDR3 protein. This repertoire shows roughly 440,000 distinct CDR3 sequences, 15% to 20% found once; its top ten account for less than 30%. This clonotype was seen many times. What it recognizes is unknown. Germline values: CDR1 SGHRS, CDR2 YFSETQ. The CDR3 length is 15 residues. The germline V and J ends were trimmed by 0 bases and 3 bases, with 12 bases remaining between them. These data were likewise used in another study, on T cells in Graves' hyperthyroidism and ophthalmopathy.

Sequences were derived from peripheral blood mononuclear cells (PBMCs), sampled at new diagnosis, from a patient treated with antithyroid drugs. This rearrangement joins TRBV5-1 to TRBJ1-2; D is unclear. The receptor comes from a woman aged 18-30 years with Graves disease. The CDR3 here is CASSLAGEPYYGYTF. For the CDR3, the DNA is TGCGCCAGCAGCTTGGCCGGCGAACCCTACTATGGCTACACCTTC.